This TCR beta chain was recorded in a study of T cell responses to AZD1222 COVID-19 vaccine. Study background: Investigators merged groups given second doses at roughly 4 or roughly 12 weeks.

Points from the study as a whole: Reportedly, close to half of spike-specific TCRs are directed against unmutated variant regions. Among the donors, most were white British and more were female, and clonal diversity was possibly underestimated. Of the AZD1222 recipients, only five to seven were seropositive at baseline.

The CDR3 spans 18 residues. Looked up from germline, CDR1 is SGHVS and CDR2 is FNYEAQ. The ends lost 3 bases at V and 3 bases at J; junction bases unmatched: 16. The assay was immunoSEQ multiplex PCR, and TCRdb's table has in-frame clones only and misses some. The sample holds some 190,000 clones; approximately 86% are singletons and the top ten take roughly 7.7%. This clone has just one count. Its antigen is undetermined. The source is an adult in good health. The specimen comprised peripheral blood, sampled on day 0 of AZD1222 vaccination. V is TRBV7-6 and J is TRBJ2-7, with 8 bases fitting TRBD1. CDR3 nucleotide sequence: TGTGCCAGCAGCTTTCACCAACCCGCCAGGGGGCCCGTCTACGAGCAGTACTTC. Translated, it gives CASSFHQPARGPVYEQYF.